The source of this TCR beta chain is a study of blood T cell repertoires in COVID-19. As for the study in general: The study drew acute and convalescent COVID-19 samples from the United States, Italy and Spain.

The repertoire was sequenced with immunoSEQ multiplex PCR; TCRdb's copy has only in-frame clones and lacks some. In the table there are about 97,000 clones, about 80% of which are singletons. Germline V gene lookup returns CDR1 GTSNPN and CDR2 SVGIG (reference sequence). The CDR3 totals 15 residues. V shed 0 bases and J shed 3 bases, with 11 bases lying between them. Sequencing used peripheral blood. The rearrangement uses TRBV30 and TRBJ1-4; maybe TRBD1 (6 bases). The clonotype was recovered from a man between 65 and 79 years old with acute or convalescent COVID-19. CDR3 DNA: TGTGCCTGGAGTGTAAGGGGGGGATCTAATGAAAAACTGTTTTTT. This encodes CAWSVRGGSNEKLFF.